This T cell receptor beta chain was recovered during a study of blood T cell repertoires in COVID-19. TCRdb's table, derived via immunoSEQ multiplex PCR, lists solely in-frame clones and lacks some. The sample contains a few hundred thousand clones, roughly 90% of which appear only once. This clone was found once. Sequenced sample: peripheral blood. The receptor's source is a woman aged 55-69 years with COVID-19, enrolled during active disease.

The CDR3 DNA follows: TGCGCCAGCAGCTGGGGACAGGGTCCCTACGAGCAGTACTTC. Its protein product is CASSWGQGPYEQYF. The J gene is TRBJ2-7, the V gene TRBV5-1; 9 nucleotides align to TRBD1. The CDR3 runs 14 residues. Germline CDR1 reads SGHRS; CDR2 reads YFSETQ. The trim removed 3 bases at V and 2 bases at J, leaving 3 bases unmatched.